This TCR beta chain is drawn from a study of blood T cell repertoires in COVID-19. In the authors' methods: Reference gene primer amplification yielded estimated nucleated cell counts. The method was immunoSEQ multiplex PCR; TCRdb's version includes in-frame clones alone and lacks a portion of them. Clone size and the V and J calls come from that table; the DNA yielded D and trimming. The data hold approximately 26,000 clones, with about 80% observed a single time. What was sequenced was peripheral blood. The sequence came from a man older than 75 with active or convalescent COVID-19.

CDR3 loop: CASSRTGTDTQYF. The CDR3 DNA reads as TGCGCCAGCAGCCGTACAGGGACAGATACGCAGTATTTT. This chain uses TRBV5-1 with TRBJ2-3, with D possibly matching TRBD1 (6 bases). The germline V gene has CDR1 SGHRS and CDR2 YFSETQ. The CDR3 loop spans 13 amino acids. V lost 4 bases, J lost 3 bases, and 9 bases lay in between.